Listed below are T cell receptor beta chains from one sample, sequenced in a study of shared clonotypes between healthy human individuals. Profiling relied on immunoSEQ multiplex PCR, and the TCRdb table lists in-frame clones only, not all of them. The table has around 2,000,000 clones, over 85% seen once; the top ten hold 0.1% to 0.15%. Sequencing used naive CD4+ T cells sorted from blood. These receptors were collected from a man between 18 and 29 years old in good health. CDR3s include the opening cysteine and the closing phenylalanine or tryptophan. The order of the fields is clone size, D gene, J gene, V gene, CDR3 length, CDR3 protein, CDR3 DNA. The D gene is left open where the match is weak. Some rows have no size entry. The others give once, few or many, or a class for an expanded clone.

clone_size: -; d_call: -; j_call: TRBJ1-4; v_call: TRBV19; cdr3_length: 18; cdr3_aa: CASSIKVPTYSTNEKLFF; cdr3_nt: TGTGCCAGTAGTATAAAGGTACCGACGTACTCAACTAATGAAAAACTGTTTTTT
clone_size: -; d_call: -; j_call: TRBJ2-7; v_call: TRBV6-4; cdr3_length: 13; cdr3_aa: CASSRSPSFEQYF; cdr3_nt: TGTGCCAGCTCGAGGTCCCCCTCTTTCGAGCAGTACTTC
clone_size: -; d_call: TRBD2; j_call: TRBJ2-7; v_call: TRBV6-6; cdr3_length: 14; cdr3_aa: CAIGGGRFSYEQYF; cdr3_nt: TGTGCCATCGGGGGCGGGAGGTTCTCCTACGAGCAGTACTTC
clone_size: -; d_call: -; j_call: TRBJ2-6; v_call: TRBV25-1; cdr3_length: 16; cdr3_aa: CASSEGKTSGANVLTF; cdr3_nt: TGTGCCAGCAGTGAAGGTAAAACGTCTGGGGCCAACGTCCTGACTTTC
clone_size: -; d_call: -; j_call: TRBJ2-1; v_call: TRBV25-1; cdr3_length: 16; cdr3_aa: CASSLPRGTGNSEQFF; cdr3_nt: TGTGCCAGCAGCCTGCCGCGGGGGACAGGCAACAGTGAGCAGTTCTTC
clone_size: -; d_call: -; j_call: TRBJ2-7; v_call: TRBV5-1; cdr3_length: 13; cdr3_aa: CASSFPGSYEQYF; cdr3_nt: TGCGCCAGCAGCTTTCCGGGTTCCTACGAGCAGTACTTC
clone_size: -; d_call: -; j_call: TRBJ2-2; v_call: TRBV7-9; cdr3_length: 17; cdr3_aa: CASSLRQLALPTGELFF; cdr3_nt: TGTGCCAGCAGCTTAAGACAATTAGCGTTACCCACCGGGGAGCTGTTTTTT
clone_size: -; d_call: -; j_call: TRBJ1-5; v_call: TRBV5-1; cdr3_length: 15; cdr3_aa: CASSLSGNSNQPQHF; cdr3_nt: TGCGCCAGCAGCTTGAGCGGTAATAGCAATCAGCCCCAGCATTTT
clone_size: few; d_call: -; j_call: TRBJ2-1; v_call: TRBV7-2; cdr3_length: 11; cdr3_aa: CASSSLYEQFF; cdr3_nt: TGTGCCAGCAGCTCGCTATATGAGCAGTTCTTC
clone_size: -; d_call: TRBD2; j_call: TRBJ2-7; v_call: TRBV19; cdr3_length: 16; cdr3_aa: CASSISTSGGAYEQYF; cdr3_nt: TGTGCCAGTAGTATTTCGACTAGCGGGGGAGCCTACGAGCAGTACTTC
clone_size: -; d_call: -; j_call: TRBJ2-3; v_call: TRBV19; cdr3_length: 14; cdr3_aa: CASSMMDSKDTQYF; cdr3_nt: TGTGCCAGTAGTATGATGGACTCCAAAGATACGCAGTATTTT
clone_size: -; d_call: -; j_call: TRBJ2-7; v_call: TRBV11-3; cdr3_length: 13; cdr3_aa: CASSLDVSSGQYF; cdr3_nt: TGTGCCAGCAGCTTAGATGTTTCATCGGGGCAGTACTTC
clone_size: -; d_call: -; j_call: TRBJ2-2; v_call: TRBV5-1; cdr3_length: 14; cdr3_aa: CASRAVAGTGELFF; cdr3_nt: TGCGCCAGCAGGGCGGTAGCAGGTACCGGGGAGCTGTTTTTT
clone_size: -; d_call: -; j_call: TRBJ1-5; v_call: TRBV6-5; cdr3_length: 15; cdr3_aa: CASQMDSYSNQPQHF; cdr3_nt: TGTGCCAGCCAAATGGACAGTTATAGCAATCAGCCCCAGCATTTT
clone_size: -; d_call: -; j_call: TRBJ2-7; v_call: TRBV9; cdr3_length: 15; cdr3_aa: CASSVGQATHYEQYF; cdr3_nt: TGTGCCAGCAGCGTAGGACAGGCGACGCATTACGAGCAGTACTTC
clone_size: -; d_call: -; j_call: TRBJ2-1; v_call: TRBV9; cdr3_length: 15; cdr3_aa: CASSRRQDLFNEQFF; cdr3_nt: TGTGCCAGCAGCAGACGACAGGACCTTTTCAATGAGCAGTTCTTC
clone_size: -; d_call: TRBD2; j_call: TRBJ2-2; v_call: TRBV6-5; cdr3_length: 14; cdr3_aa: CASSYAGGTGELFF; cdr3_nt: TGTGCCAGCAGTTACGCGGGAGGCACCGGGGAGCTGTTTTTT
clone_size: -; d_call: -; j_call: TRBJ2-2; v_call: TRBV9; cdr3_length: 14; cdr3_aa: CASSETRYTGELFF; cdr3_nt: TGTGCCAGCAGCGAGACTAGATACACCGGGGAGCTGTTTTTT